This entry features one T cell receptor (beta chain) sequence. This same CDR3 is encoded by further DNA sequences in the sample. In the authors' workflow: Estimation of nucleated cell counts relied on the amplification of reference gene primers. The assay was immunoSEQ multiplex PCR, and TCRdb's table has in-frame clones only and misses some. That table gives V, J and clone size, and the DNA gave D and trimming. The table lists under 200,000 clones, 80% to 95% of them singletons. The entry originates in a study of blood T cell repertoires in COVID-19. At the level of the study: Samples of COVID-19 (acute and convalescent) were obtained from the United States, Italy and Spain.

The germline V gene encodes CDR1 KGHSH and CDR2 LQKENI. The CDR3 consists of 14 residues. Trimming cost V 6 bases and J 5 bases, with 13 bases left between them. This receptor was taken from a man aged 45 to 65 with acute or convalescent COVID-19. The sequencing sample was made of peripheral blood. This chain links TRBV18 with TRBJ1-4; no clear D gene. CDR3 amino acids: CASSPRRGNEKLFF. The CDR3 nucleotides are TGTGCCAGCTCCCCTCGGAGAGGGAATGAAAAACTGTTTTTT.